The clone carrying this T cell receptor beta chain has a single count. Its target is unknown. TCRdb ran MiXCR on the PCR reads. Of fewer than 30,000 clones listed, 15% to 20% were seen once; the top ten hold 4.7%. The data are from a study of metastatic and nonmetastatic thyroid tumors. Study at large: Across peripheral blood and tumor or nodule tissue samples taken from malignant and benign thyroid patients, the repertoires were compared with one another.

Findings and limits, study-wide: Significantly greater TCR beta diversity was reportedly found in malignant thyroid tumors than in benign nodules (in blood and tumor).

Trimming took 3 bases from V and 5 from J, leaving 11 bases between them. CDR1 and CDR2 (germline): SEHNR, FQNEAQ (reference sequence). The CDR3 sequence is 13 residues long. Thyroid surgery was performed in patients who had received no treatment beforehand. This chain links TRBV7-9 with TRBJ2-7; perhaps TRBD2 as D (6 bases). The sequencing sample was made of blood. This clonotype was obtained from a female donor with papillary thyroid cancer or a benign thyroid nodule (not recorded which). Some clones in this sample may be carry-over from other donors' samples. As DNA, the CDR3 is TGTGCCAGCAGCTTTAGGGGCGGGGACGAGCAGTACTTC. Protein sequence: CASSFRGGDEQYF.